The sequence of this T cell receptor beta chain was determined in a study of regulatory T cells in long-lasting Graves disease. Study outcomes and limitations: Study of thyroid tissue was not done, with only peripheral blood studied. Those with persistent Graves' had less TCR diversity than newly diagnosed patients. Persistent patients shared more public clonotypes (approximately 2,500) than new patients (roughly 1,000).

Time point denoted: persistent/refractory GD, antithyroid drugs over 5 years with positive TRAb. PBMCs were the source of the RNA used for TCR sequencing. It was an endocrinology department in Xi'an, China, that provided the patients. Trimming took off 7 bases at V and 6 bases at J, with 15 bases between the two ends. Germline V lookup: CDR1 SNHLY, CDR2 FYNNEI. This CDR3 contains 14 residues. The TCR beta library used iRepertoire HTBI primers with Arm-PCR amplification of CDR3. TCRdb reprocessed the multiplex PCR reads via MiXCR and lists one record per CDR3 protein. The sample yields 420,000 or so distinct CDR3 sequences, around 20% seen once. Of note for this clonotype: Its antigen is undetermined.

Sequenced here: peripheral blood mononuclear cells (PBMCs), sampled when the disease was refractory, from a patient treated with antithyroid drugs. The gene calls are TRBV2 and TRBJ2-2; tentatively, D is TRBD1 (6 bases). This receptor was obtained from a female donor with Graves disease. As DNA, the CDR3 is TGTGCCAGCAACTCGCTAGGGGGTCCCGGGGAGCTGTTTTTT. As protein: CASNSLGGPGELFF.